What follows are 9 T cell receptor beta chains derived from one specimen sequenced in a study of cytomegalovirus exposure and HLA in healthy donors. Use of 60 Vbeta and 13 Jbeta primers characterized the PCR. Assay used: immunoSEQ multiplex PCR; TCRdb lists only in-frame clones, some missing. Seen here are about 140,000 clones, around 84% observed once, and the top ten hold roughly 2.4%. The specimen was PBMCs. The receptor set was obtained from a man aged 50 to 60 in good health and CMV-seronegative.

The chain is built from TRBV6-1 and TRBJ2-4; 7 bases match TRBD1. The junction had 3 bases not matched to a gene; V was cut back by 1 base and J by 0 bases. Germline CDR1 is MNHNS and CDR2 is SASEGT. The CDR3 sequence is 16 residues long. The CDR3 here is CASSEGQGVAKNIQYF. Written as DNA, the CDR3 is TGTGCCAGCAGTGAAGGGCAGGGGGTAGCCAAAAACATTCAGTACTTC.

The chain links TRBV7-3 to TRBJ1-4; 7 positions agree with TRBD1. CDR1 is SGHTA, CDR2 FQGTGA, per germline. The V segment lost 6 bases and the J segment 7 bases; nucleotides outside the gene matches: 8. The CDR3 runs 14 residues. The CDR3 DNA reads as TGTGCCAGCAGTCGACAGGGACGGTCTGAAAAACTGTTTTTT. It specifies CASSRQGRSEKLFF.

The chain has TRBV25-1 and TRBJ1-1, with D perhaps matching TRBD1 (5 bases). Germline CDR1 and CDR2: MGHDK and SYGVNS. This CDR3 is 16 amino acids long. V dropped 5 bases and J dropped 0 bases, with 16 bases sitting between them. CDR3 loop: CASSNREGGVNTEAFF. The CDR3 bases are TGTGCCAGCAGTAATCGGGAGGGAGGGGTGAACACTGAAGCTTTCTTT.

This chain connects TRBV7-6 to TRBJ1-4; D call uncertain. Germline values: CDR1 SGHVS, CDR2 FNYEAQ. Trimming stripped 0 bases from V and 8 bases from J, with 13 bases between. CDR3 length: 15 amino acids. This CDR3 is CASSLAKEAREKLFF. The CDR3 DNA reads TGTGCCAGCAGCTTAGCCAAGGAGGCCCGGGAAAAACTGTTTTTT.

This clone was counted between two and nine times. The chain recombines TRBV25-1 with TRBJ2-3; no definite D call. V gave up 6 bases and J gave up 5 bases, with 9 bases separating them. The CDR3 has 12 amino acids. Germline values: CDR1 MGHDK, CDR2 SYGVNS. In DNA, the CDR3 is TGTGCCAGCAGAGCCGAACTAGATACGCAGTATTTT. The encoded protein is CASRAELDTQYF.

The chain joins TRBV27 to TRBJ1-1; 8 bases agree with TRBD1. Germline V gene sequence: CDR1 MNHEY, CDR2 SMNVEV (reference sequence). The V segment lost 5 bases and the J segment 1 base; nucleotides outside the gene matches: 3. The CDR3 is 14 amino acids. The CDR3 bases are TGTGCCAGCAGTCTCCAGGGGGCGAACACTGAAGCTTTCTTT. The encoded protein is CASSLQGANTEAFF.

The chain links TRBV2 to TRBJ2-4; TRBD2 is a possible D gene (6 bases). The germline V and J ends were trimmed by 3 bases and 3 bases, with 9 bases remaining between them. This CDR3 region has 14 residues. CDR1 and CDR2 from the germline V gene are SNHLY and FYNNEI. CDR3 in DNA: TGTGCCAGCAGTGACGGGAGTGGCAAAAACATTCAGTACTTC. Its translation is CASSDGSGKNIQYF.

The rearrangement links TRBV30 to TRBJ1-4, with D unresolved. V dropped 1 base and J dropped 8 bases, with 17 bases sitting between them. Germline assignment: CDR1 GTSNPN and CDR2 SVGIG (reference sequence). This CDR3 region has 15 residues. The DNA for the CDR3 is TGTGCCTGGAGTGGGCGAATAAGCTCGGGGGAAAAACTGTTTTTT. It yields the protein CAWSGRISSGEKLFF.

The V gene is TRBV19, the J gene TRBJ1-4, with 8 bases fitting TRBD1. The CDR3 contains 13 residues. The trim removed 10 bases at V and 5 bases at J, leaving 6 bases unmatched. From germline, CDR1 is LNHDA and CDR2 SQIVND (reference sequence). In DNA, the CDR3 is TGTGCCATTAAGGACAGGGAGAATGAAAAACTGTTTTTT. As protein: CAIKDRENEKLFF.